A selection of T cell receptor beta chains follows, all from one sample in a study of neoadjuvant anti-PD-1 for oral cavity cancer. This table comes from immunoSEQ multiplex PCR, and its TCRdb copy is limited to in-frame clones, with some not included. The sample holds more than 25,000 clones, approximately 80% seen once. The sequences come from PBMCs, collected after nivolumab (anti-PD-1) treatment. The source of these receptors is a person aged 40 to 85 with oral cavity squamous cell carcinoma. Each CDR3 is given with its conserved first and last residue. A D gene is named only where the DNA matches it firmly. Clone size appears in some rows only: once, few, many, or a class for an expanded clone.

size,V,J,D,CDR3,DNA
.,TRBV10-1,TRBJ2-3,TRBD2,CASSASRGGGTDTQYF,TGCGCCAGCAGCGCTTCACGGGGGGGAGGGACAGATACGCAGTATTTT
.,TRBV23-1,TRBJ2-2,TRBD1,CASSQASGTDTGELFF,TGCGCCAGCAGTCAAGCTTCCGGGACAGATACCGGGGAGCTGTTTTTT
.,TRBV12-5,TRBJ1-5,.,CASGYDGNQPQHF,TGTGCTAGTGGATACGATGGCAATCAGCCCCAGCATTTT
.,TRBV9,TRBJ1-1,.,CASSVFRETEAFF,TGTGCCAGCAGCGTATTTCGCGAGACTGAAGCTTTCTTT
.,TRBV10-3,TRBJ1-1,TRBD1,CAISGFSGTGFVNTEAFF,TGTGCCATCAGTGGATTCTCCGGGACAGGTTTTGTGAACACTGAAGCTTTCTTT
.,TRBV11-2,TRBJ2-1,TRBD1,CATSIDPGQGSHEQFF,TGTGCCACCTCCATCGATCCGGGACAGGGGTCCCATGAGCAGTTCTTC
.,TRBV6-5,TRBJ1-2,TRBD1,CASSRDREYGYTF,TGTGCCAGCAGCCGGGACAGGGAGTATGGCTACACCTTC
.,TRBV28,TRBJ1-2,.,CASSPATLFGYTF,TGTGCCAGCAGCCCCGCAACCCTCTTTGGCTACACCTTC
.,TRBV4-1,TRBJ1-1,TRBD1,CASSRSGQGNTEAFF,TGCGCCAGCAGCCGATCGGGACAGGGGAACACTGAAGCTTTCTTT
.,TRBV9,TRBJ2-3,.,CASSVGPGTDTQYF,TGTGCCAGCAGCGTAGGGCCGGGGACAGATACGCAGTATTTT
few,TRBV4-1,TRBJ2-3,.,CASSQGRRTDTQYF,TGCGCCAGCAGCCAAGGGCGCCGCACAGATACGCAGTATTTT
.,TRBV30,TRBJ2-3,.,CAWSVVGGGILDTQYF,TGTGCCTGGAGTGTCGTAGGGGGGGGTATTTTAGATACGCAGTATTTT
.,TRBV11-3,TRBJ2-1,.,CASSLEAGSYNEQFF,TGTGCCAGCAGCTTAGAAGCTGGTTCCTACAATGAGCAGTTCTTC
.,TRBV6-5,TRBJ1-5,.,CASPPRTAINQPQHF,TGTGCCTCCCCACCCCGGACAGCTATTAATCAGCCCCAGCATTTT
.,TRBV13,TRBJ2-1,.,CASSMTGRNEQFF,TGTGCCAGCAGCATGACAGGTCGGAATGAGCAGTTCTTC
few,TRBV7-9,TRBJ1-2,.,CASQGRDGSLVDGYTF,TGTGCCAGCCAGGGCAGGGATGGATCGTTAGTCGATGGCTACACCTTC
.,TRBV28,TRBJ2-5,.,CASSRRGTQYF,TGTGCCAGCTCAAGAAGGGGGACCCAGTACTTC
.,TRBV7-2,TRBJ2-7,.,CASSQTQGAYEQYF,TGTGCCAGCAGCCAGACCCAGGGTGCCTACGAGCAGTACTTC
.,TRBV5-1,TRBJ2-3,TRBD1,CASSLRQGQDTQYF,TGCGCCAGCAGCTTAAGACAGGGCCAAGATACGCAGTATTTT
.,TRBV18,TRBJ1-3,TRBD1,CASSPGTGGPYTIYF,TGTGCCAGCTCACCGGGGACAGGGGGACCATACACCATATATTTT
.,TRBV18,TRBJ2-5,.,CASSPVQVGAQYF,TGTGCCAGCTCACCAGTGCAGGTCGGGGCCCAGTACTTC
.,TRBV5-1,TRBJ1-4,.,CASSLEAGVNEKLFF,TGCGCCAGCAGCTTGGAGGCAGGAGTTAATGAAAAACTGTTTTTT
medium-sized,TRBV7-6,TRBJ1-5,.,CATGLNNQPQHF,TGTGCCACCGGGCTAAACAATCAGCCCCAGCATTTT
.,TRBV21-1,TRBJ2-3,.,CASSKREGGDTQYF,TGTGCCAGCAGCAAACGTGAGGGGGGAGATACGCAGTATTTT
.,TRBV7-9,TRBJ2-7,TRBD1,CASTGQGYEQYF,TGTGCCAGCACGGGACAGGGCTACGAGCAGTACTTC
few,TRBV9,TRBJ2-7,TRBD2,CASSPRASGIHYEQYF,TGTGCCAGCAGCCCTCGGGCTAGCGGAATCCACTACGAGCAGTACTTC
.,TRBV19,TRBJ1-2,.,CASSKAMGGYTF,TGTGCCAGTAGCAAAGCAATGGGTGGCTACACCTTC
.,TRBV27,TRBJ2-7,.,CASSLLGRQNRYEQYF,TGTGCCAGCAGTTTATTAGGCCGACAAAACCGCTACGAGCAGTACTTC
few,TRBV7-8,TRBJ1-4,.,CASSLAQGTHNEKLFF,TGTGCCAGCAGCTTAGCGCAGGGGACCCATAATGAAAAACTGTTTTTT
.,TRBV15,TRBJ1-1,.,CATSRFRGGTEAFF,TGTGCCACCAGCAGGTTTAGGGGAGGCACTGAAGCTTTCTTT
.,TRBV5-1,TRBJ2-5,.,CASSSDTQETQYF,TGCGCCAGCAGCTCGGACACCCAAGAGACCCAGTACTTC
.,TRBV2,TRBJ1-5,.,CASSDQGVNQPQHF,TGTGCCAGCAGTGACCAGGGTGTCAATCAGCCCCAGCATTTT
few,TRBV6-1,TRBJ2-7,.,CASTETNYEQYF,TGTGCCAGCACAGAGACAAACTACGAGCAGTACTTC
.,TRBV5-6,TRBJ2-3,.,CASSVPLGEPDTQYF,TGTGCCAGCAGCGTTCCCCTGGGGGAGCCAGATACGCAGTATTTT
.,TRBV12-5,TRBJ2-1,.,CASNEGLGNEQFF,TGTGCTAGTAACGAGGGTCTCGGCAATGAGCAGTTCTTC
.,TRBV4-1,TRBJ1-2,.,CASSQVSYYGYTF,TGCGCCAGCAGCCAAGTTTCGTACTATGGCTACACCTTC
.,TRBV7-9,TRBJ1-1,.,CASSLEVMNTEAFF,TGTGCCAGCAGCTTAGAGGTAATGAACACTGAAGCTTTCTTT
.,TRBV5-8,TRBJ2-6,.,CASSRGRVVGANVLTF,TGTGCCAGCAGCCGTGGCAGGGTAGTTGGGGCCAACGTCCTGACTTTC
.,TRBV28,TRBJ1-6,TRBD1,CASSRGQGPLGSPLHF,TGTGCCAGCAGCCGAGGACAGGGCCCTCTTGGGTCACCCCTCCACTTT
.,TRBV5-1,TRBJ1-1,.,CASSLGRLKVGNTEAFF,TGCGCCAGCAGCTTGGGACGGCTGAAGGTAGGGAACACTGAAGCTTTCTTT
.,TRBV5-1,TRBJ2-1,TRBD2,CASSLLGGGGSNEQFF,TGCGCCAGCAGCCTCCTCGGGGGCGGGGGGTCAAATGAGCAGTTCTTC
.,TRBV18,TRBJ1-1,.,CASSPGAENTEAFF,TGTGCCAGCTCACCAGGCGCAGAGAACACTGAAGCTTTCTTT
few,TRBV30,TRBJ2-7,.,CAWSSDQAGTLGYEQYF,TGTGCCTGGAGTTCCGACCAAGCGGGCACTTTGGGCTACGAGCAGTACTTC